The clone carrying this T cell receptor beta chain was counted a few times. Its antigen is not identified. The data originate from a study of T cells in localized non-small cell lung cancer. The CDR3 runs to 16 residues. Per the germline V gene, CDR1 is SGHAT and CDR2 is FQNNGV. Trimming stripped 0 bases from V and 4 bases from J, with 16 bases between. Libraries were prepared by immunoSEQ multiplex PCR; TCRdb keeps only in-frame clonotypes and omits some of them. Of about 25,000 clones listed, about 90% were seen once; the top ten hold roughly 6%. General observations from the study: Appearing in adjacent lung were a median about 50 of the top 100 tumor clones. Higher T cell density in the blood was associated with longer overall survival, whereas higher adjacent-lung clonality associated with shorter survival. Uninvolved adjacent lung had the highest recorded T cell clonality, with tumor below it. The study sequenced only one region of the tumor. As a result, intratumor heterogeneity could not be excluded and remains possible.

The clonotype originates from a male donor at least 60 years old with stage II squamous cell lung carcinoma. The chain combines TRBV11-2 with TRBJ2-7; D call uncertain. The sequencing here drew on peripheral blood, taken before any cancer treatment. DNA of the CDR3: TGTGCCAGCAGCTTAGAGACGCGTGGTCGGCCTTACGAGCAGTACTTC. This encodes CASSLETRGRPYEQYF.